The entry that follows covers one T cell receptor beta chain sequence. The antigen is undetermined. Primers: 60 Vbeta forward and 13 Jbeta reverse. Clones were read by immunoSEQ multiplex PCR, and TCRdb kept only the in-frame ones, dropping some. Of 200,000 to 250,000 clones listed, under 90% are singletons. This entry is derived from a study of cytomegalovirus exposure and HLA in healthy donors. Study-wide results and limits: A further, later analysis showed that HLA-associated TCR beta chains (compared with equally common others) were more clonally expanded.

The ends were cut back, 4 bases at V and 10 bases at J, with 20 bases in the middle. CDR1 LGHNA and CDR2 YNFKEQ come from the germline V gene. The CDR3 is made up of 16 amino acids. The TCR sequence derives from a human donor in good health. The sample consisted of PBMCs. The chain links TRBV4-2 to TRBJ1-6; D is possibly TRBD1 (6 bases). CDR3 DNA sequence: TGTGCCAGCAGCCTGACCGGGACAACTTGGGAATCACCCCTCCACTTT. Encoded protein: CASSLTGTTWESPLHF.